This T cell receptor (beta chain) originates from a study of blood T cell repertoires in COVID-19. Overall study context: There were acute and convalescent COVID-19 samples, and they came from the United States, Italy and Spain. Sources were T cells, B-cell-depleted T cells, or PBMCs; the material itself was cDNA or gDNA.

Seattle participants joined during active infection and were tracked over time. In the study's own analysis: Amplification with reference gene primers provided the estimates of nucleated cell counts. Repertoires were generated with immunoSEQ multiplex PCR, while TCRdb's copy carries only in-frame clones and drops some. That table supplies the V and J calls and clone size; D and trimming were determined from the DNA. The repertoire holds over 150,000 clones, around 85% seen once, with roughly 0.6% in the top ten. The length of the CDR3 is 13 residues. Per the germline V gene, CDR1 is SNHLY and CDR2 is FYNNEI. Deletions cut 8 bases from V and 2 bases from J, with 10 bases between.

The sample was peripheral blood. The source is a man in his 60s with COVID-19, enrolled during active disease. The chain is built from TRBV2 and TRBJ1-5, with D tentatively TRBD1 (5 bases). As DNA, the CDR3 is TGTGCCAGCGAGCTGGGGCGCAATCAGCCCCAGCATTTT. Protein product: CASELGRNQPQHF. The complete variable domain, with remaining parts taken from reference TRBV2 and TRBJ1-5, reads EPEVTQTPSHQVTQMGQEVILRCVPISNHLYFYWYRQILGQKVEFLVSFYNNEISEKSEIFDDQFSVERPDGSNFTLKIRSTKLEDSAMYFCASELGRNQPQHFGDGTRLSIL.